Shown below are 9 T cell receptor beta chains from a single sample sequenced in a study of blood T cell repertoires in COVID-19. Sequenced by immunoSEQ multiplex PCR; TCRdb stores in-frame clones only, minus some. Among about 150,000 clones listed, approximately 90% were seen once. Sequenced: peripheral blood. The source of these receptors is a woman between 65 and 79 years old with acute or convalescent COVID-19.

The CDR3 DNA reads TGTGCCAGCGTCCGGGGACAGTACTATGGCTACACCTTC. The encoded protein is CASVRGQYYGYTF. The chain couples TRBV2 to TRBJ1-2; the match to TRBD1 covers 7 bases. The V segment lost 8 bases and the J segment 3 bases; nucleotides outside the gene matches: 6. This CDR3 is built from 13 residues. Germline CDR1 and CDR2: SNHLY and FYNNEI.

This clone was observed a single time. The rearrangement uses TRBV5-1 and TRBJ2-7; 9 nucleotides match TRBD2. Germline values: CDR1 SGHRS, CDR2 YFSETQ. The CDR3 is 17 residues long. V was pared by 2 bases and J by 7 bases, with 16 bases of the junction left unmatched. The DNA of the CDR3 is TGCGCCAGCAGCTTCCGGACGACTAGCGGTACGTTTTTGGAGCAGTACGTC. Protein sequence: CASSFRTTSGTFLEQYV.

The V gene is TRBV27, the J gene TRBJ1-5; no clear D. The V and J ends lost 3 bases and 10 bases respectively, with 19 bases between them. CDR1 is MNHEY and CDR2 is SMNVEV in the germline V gene (reference sequence). The CDR3 sequence is 15 residues long. CDR3 protein: CASSFNRERQVPQHF. DNA for the CDR3: TGTGCCAGCAGTTTCAACCGGGAGAGGCAGGTACCCCAGCATTTT.

This chain links TRBV18 with TRBJ2-3, with TRBD2 matching over 8 bases. The V and J ends lost 1 base and 2 bases, in that order; junction bases with no gene match: 5. Germline V gene lookup returns CDR1 KGHSH and CDR2 LQKENI. The CDR3 spans 16 residues. This CDR3 is CASSPLPGGDTDTQYF. The CDR3 bases are TGTGCCAGCTCACCACTTCCCGGGGGGGACACAGATACGCAGTATTTT.

The gene calls are TRBV5-5 and TRBJ1-5; D perhaps matches TRBD1 (6 bases). Deletions cut 0 bases from V and 7 bases from J, with 14 bases between. CDR1 is SGHKS and CDR2 is YYEKEE in the germline V gene (reference sequence). The CDR3 length is 15 residues. CDR3 region: CASSLATQGYQPQHF. The CDR3, as DNA: TGTGCCAGCAGCTTGGCGACACAGGGTTACCAGCCCCAGCATTTT.

The rearrangement links TRBV10-3 to TRBJ1-1, with D tentatively TRBD1 (5 bases). Trimming pared 8 bases from V and 4 bases from J, leaving 11 bases between. Per the germline V gene, CDR1 is ENHRY and CDR2 is SYGVKD. The length of the CDR3 is 12 residues. CDR3 bases: TGTGCCATCGGGGGGGGATTCACTGAAGCTTTCTTT. Protein sequence: CAIGGGFTEAFF.

In DNA form, the CDR3 reads TGTGCCAGCACGATCTGGACTCCCGGGACCCAGTACTTC. Its translation: CASTIWTPGTQYF. The V call is TRBV6-5, the J call TRBJ2-5; D may be TRBD2 (5 bases). This CDR3 is 13 amino acids long. Germline V lookup: CDR1 MNHEY, CDR2 SVGAGI. V was pared by 7 bases and J by 7 bases, with 16 bases between.

The V call is TRBV3-1 (or the pseudogene TRBV3-2), the J call TRBJ2-3, with TRBD1 matching 9 bases. From germline, CDR1 is LGHDT and CDR2 YNNKEL (reference sequence). CDR3 size: 15 residues. Trimming at V came to 4 bases and at J to 1 base, leaving 3 bases not matched to a gene. CDR3 in DNA: TGTGCCAGCAGCCTACGGACAGGGGGCACAGATACGCAGTATTTT. It translates to CASSLRTGGTDTQYF.

The chain couples TRBV11-2 to TRBJ1-4, with 9 bases that match TRBD1. V was pared by 5 bases and J by 0 bases, with 4 bases of the junction left unmatched. The CDR3 extends over 16 amino acids. CDR1 is SGHAT, CDR2 FQNNGV, per germline. In DNA form, the CDR3 reads TGTGCCAGCAGCCCTACAGGGGGCGCAACTAATGAAAAACTGTTTTTT. Translation: CASSPTGGATNEKLFF.